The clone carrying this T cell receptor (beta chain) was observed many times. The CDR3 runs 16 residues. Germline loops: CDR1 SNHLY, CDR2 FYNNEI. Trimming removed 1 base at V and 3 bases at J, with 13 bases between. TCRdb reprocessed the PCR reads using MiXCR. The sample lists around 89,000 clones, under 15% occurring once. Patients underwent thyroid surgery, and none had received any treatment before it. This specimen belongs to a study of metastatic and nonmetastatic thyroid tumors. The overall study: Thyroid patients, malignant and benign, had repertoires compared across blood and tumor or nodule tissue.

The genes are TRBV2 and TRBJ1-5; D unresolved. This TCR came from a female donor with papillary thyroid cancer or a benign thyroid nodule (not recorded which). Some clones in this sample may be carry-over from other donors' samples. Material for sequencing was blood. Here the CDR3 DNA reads TGTGCCAGCAGTGAAGAGGAGGTGGTAAACAATCAGCCCCAGCATTTT. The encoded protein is CASSEEEVVNNQPQHF.